This T cell receptor beta chain appears in the sequencing data of a study of monozygotic twins with cystic fibrosis. Study-wide points: Nucleotide-identical clonotype sharing was significantly higher within monozygotic CF twin pairs than between unrelated CF individuals. Clonality was generally low (median roughly 0.01), higher in the most severe patients. Age, concordance and disease severity did not associate with shared CDR3 numbers. In 13 of 16 pairs, V gene usage was closest to the co-twin's.

Produced via immunoSEQ multiplex PCR; TCRdb's table is partial and in-frame only. The profile shows approximately 32,000 clones, nearly 98% of them singletons. As for this clone: Its cognate antigen is unknown.

The germline V gene has CDR1 SEHNR and CDR2 FQNEAQ (reference sequence). The length of the CDR3 is 17 residues. J lost 7 bases, V lost 2 bases, and 12 bases had no gene match. The TCR sequence derives from a girl aged 2 to 10 with cystic fibrosis. Sequenced input: blood. The chain carries TRBV7-9 and TRBJ2-2; TRBD1 matches at 8 bases. The CDR3 region is CASSLSPADRGNGELFF. As DNA, the CDR3 is TGTGCCAGCAGCTTATCCCCCGCTGACAGGGGCAACGGGGAGCTGTTTTTT.